This T cell receptor (beta chain) was found in a study of T-cell reconstitution after alpha-beta-depleted transplantation in children. This CDR3 has 17 residues. Germline CDR1 reads SGHRS; CDR2 reads YFSETQ. The V segment lost 2 bases and the J segment 2 bases; nucleotides outside the gene matches: 4. Unique molecular identifiers were used in preparing the TCRbeta library. TCRdb passed the PCR reads through MiXCR, listing each CDR3 protein once. The sample carries approximately 800,000 distinct CDR3 sequences, under 20% recorded once. Source: PBMCs, mostly from graft donor cells, taken 360 days after TCRalphabeta/CD19-depleted stem cell transplant. The V gene is TRBV5-1, the J gene TRBJ2-1, with 13 bases identical to TRBD2. The receptor was derived from a male patient aged 10 to 17 who had a stem cell transplant for acute lymphoblastic leukemia, so the T cells may come from the graft donor. The DNA of the CDR3 is TGCGCCAGCAGCTTCGGACTAGCGGGAGTGGCCTACAATGAGCAGTTCTTC. Its protein product is CASSFGLAGVAYNEQFF.